This T cell receptor beta chain was documented in a study of cytomegalovirus exposure and HLA in healthy donors. In the study overall: Some 180 million T cells yielded over 90 million unique TCR beta sequences in earlier analysis. Overall study findings and caveats: Later analysis indicated greater clonal expansion among HLA-associated TCR beta chains than among equally common other chains. There were reportedly fewer N-insertions in an Asian-associated ancestry cluster than the approximately 670-donor mean, in a later analysis.

With 2 bases removed from V and 3 bases from J, the gap between germline ends came to 13 bases. Germline lookup yields CDR1 SGHNT and CDR2 YYREEE (reference sequence). The CDR3 is 15 residues long. The PCR had 60 Vbeta and 13 Jbeta primers. The assay was immunoSEQ multiplex PCR, and TCRdb's table has in-frame clones only and misses some. Of some 140,000 clones listed, approximately 78% are singletons. A word on this clone: What it recognizes is unknown.

Nominal health characterized the donors when sampled, though unrecorded immune exposures were likely. The chain has TRBV5-4 and TRBJ2-3, with D perhaps matching TRBD2 (6 bases). The TCR originated in a woman in her forties or fifties in good health and CMV-seropositive. The sample comprised PBMCs. The DNA for the CDR3 is TGTGCCAGCAGCTTACGTGGACTACCAACAGATACGCAGTATTTT. This codes for CASSLRGLPTDTQYF.